This entry describes one T cell receptor (beta chain). Its specificity is not known. MiXCR, run by TCRdb on the 5' RACE reads, gives a single entry per CDR3 protein. The repertoire has hundreds of thousands of distinct CDR3 sequences, 15% to 20% of them found once; the top ten carry roughly 43%. The V gene's germline CDR1 is SEHNR and CDR2 FQNEAQ (reference sequence). V lost 5 bases and J lost 2, with 11 bases in between. There are 14 residues in the CDR3. These data come from a study of CD8 T cells in ankylosing spondylitis. General study results and limits: In peripheral blood, disease-linked CD8+ clones occurred at relatively low frequencies. Within ankylosing spondylitis blood, a TCR beta motif made up of under 10 highly homologous variants appeared to be characteristic.

The sequence was collected from a male donor with ankylosing spondylitis. The chain joins TRBV7-9 to TRBJ2-3, with unresolved D. Sequencing was performed on blood, either unsorted or a sorted T cell fraction (not recorded which). In DNA form, the CDR3 reads TGTGCCAGCAGCCCGTGGACCGACACAGATACGCAGTATTTT. This sequence encodes CASSPWTDTDTQYF. Supplemented by reference TRBV7-9 and TRBJ2-3, the full variable domain reads DTGVSQNPRHKITKRGQNVTFRCDPISEHNRLYWYRQTLGQGPEFLTYFQNEAQLEKSRLLSDRFSAERPKGSFSTLEIQRTEQGDSAMYLCASSPWTDTDTQYFGPGTRLTVL.